Shown below are 21 T cell receptor beta chains from a single sample sequenced in a study of shared clonotypes between healthy human individuals. TCRdb's table, derived via immunoSEQ multiplex PCR, lists solely in-frame clones and lacks some. The profile shows a few hundred thousand clones, approximately 77% of them singletons. Sequences were obtained from PBMCs. The receptors shown here come from a woman aged 40 to 55 in good health. Some clones in this sample may be carry-over from other donors' samples.

The J gene is TRBJ1-1, the V gene TRBV28; 7 bases agree with TRBD1. J was trimmed by 3 bases and V by 5 bases; bases with no gene match: 15. Germline V gene data show CDR1 as MDHEN and CDR2 as SYDVKM. This CDR3 has 17 amino acids. The CDR3 DNA reads as TGTGCCAGCAGTGTTCCCTCGACAGGGATCTTGCACACTGAAGCTTTCTTT. Amino acid sequence: CASSVPSTGILHTEAFF. Filled out from reference TRBV28 and TRBJ1-1, the complete variable domain reads DVKVTQSSRYLVKRTGEKVFLECVQDMDHENMFWYRQDPGLGLRLIYFSYDVKMKEKGDIPEGYSVSREKKERFSLILESASTNQTSMYLCASSVPSTGILHTEAFFGQGTRLTVV.

This clone came up many times. Distinct nucleotide sequences in the sample also encode this CDR3. This chain joins TRBV6-4 and TRBJ2-2, with D unresolved. Germline loops: CDR1 MRHNA, CDR2 SNTAGT. Trimming stripped 4 bases from V and 4 bases from J, with 7 bases between. The CDR3 contains 13 residues. CDR3 sequence reads: CASSAGPTGELFF. The DNA of the CDR3 is TGTGCCAGCAGTGCCGGTCCCACCGGGGAGCTGTTTTTT.

This chain links TRBV5-4 with TRBJ2-2, with D possibly matching TRBD1 (6 bases). This CDR3 comprises 15 residues. Trimming took 5 bases from V and 2 from J, leaving 13 bases between them. Germline assignment: CDR1 SGHNT and CDR2 YYREEE (reference sequence). The CDR3 loop is CASRHNRANTGELFF. As DNA, the CDR3 is TGTGCCAGCAGACATAACAGGGCCAACACCGGGGAGCTGTTTTTT.

In DNA, the CDR3 is TGTGCCAGCAGTTTACCGGGACAGGGAATGGTTGGCTACACCTTC. Amino acid sequence: CASSLPGQGMVGYTF. The chain recombines TRBV28 with TRBJ1-2; 9 bases align to TRBD1. This CDR3 is 15 amino acids long. Germline-derived CDR1 and CDR2 are MDHEN and SYDVKM. Trimming at V came to 2 bases and at J to 7 bases, leaving 8 bases not matched to a gene.

The chain carries TRBV6-1 and TRBJ2-7; weak D call: TRBD2 (5 bases). Trimming stripped 6 bases from V and 3 bases from J, with 12 bases between. The CDR3 spans 13 residues. Germline V gene lookup returns CDR1 MNHNS and CDR2 SASEGT. The CDR3 spells CASSWFTSYEQYF. Written as DNA, the CDR3 is TGTGCCAGCAGCTGGTTTACTAGCTACGAGCAGTACTTC.

The chain joins TRBV28 to TRBJ2-5; the D is unclear. V was trimmed by 3 bases and J by 0 bases, leaving 8 bases between them. The CDR3 is made up of 14 amino acids. Per germline, CDR1 MDHEN and CDR2 SYDVKM. The CDR3 here is CASSLHSNQETQYF. CDR3 DNA sequence: TGTGCCAGCAGTTTGCATAGTAACCAAGAGACCCAGTACTTC.

The rearrangement joins TRBV6-5 to TRBJ2-5; 9 nucleotides agree with TRBD1. CDR1 and CDR2 (germline): MNHEY, SVGAGI. The CDR3 has 13 amino acids. Unmatched junction bases numbered 4, after V lost 6 bases and J lost 5 bases. The CDR3 region is CASRQGAYETQYF. For the CDR3, the DNA is TGTGCCAGCAGACAGGGGGCGTATGAGACCCAGTACTTC.

The V and J genes are TRBV5-4 and TRBJ2-2; the match to TRBD2 covers 10 bases. Germline V gives CDR1 SGHNT, CDR2 YYREEE (reference sequence). The CDR3 extends over 15 amino acids. With 5 bases clipped from V and 3 bases from J, the junction kept 4 bases outside the gene matches. The CDR3 coding sequence is TGTGCCAGCAGGGCAGCGGGAGGGGACACCGGGGAGCTGTTTTTT. Protein: CASRAAGGDTGELFF.

This chain joins TRBV7-2 and TRBJ2-7; D might be TRBD1 or TRBD2, each matching 5 bases. The germline CDR1 and CDR2 sequences are SGHTA and FQGNSA. Trimming removed 3 bases at V and 2 bases at J, with 14 bases between. The CDR3 totals 15 residues. This chain's CDR3 is CASSFGAPGTYEQYF. The CDR3 nucleotides are TGTGCCAGCAGCTTCGGGGCCCCAGGGACCTACGAGCAGTACTTC.

J is TRBJ2-5 and V is TRBV5-3; no reliable D call. TRBV5-3 qualifies as an ORF whose function is uncertain. Trimming cost V 2 bases and J 2 bases, with 16 bases left between them. The length of the CDR3 is 16 residues. In DNA form, the CDR3 reads TGTGCCAGAAGCTTTGTATCCCCCGGGCCGCAAGAGACCCAGTACTTC. It yields the protein CARSFVSPGPQETQYF.

V gene TRBV5-1 combines with J gene TRBJ2-7; 7 bases are shared with TRBD1. With V trimmed by 3 bases and J by 2 bases, 8 bases remained unmatched. Germline lookup yields CDR1 SGHRS and CDR2 YFSETQ. CDR3 length equals 15 residues. In DNA, the CDR3 is TGCGCCAGCAGCTCGTCAGGGACAGAAACCTACGAGCAGTACTTC. This encodes CASSSSGTETYEQYF.

This clone has more than one count but fewer than ten. The chain combines TRBV7-6 with TRBJ2-2, with 11 bases fitting TRBD2. CDR3 length: 17 residues. CDR1 is SGHVS, CDR2 FNYEAQ, per germline. Trimming at V came to 1 base and at J to 5 bases, leaving 6 bases not matched to a gene. In DNA, the CDR3 is TGTGCCAGCAGCTTAGGTACTAGCGGGAGTTTTACCGGGGAGCTGTTTTTT. It yields the protein CASSLGTSGSFTGELFF. The whole variable domain, remainder taken from reference TRBV7-6 and TRBJ2-2, is GAGVSQSPRYKVTKRGQDVALRCDPISGHVSLYWYRQALGQGPEFLTYFNYEAQQDKSGLPNDRFSAERPEGSISTLTIQRTEQRDSAMYRCASSLGTSGSFTGELFFGEGSRLTVL.

The J gene is TRBJ2-7, the V gene TRBV5-6; 13 nucleotides line up with TRBD2. The CDR3 is 14 amino acids. Germline V gene data show CDR1 as SGHDT and CDR2 as YYEEEE. V was pared by 4 bases and J by 4 bases, with 2 bases of the junction left unmatched. The CDR3 region has the DNA TGTGCCAGCAGCCCGGGACTAGCGGGGTACGAGCAGTACTTC. It translates to CASSPGLAGYEQYF.

V gene TRBV7-9 combines with J gene TRBJ1-2; D gene ambiguous. The V and J ends lost 2 bases and 7 bases respectively, with 14 bases between them. This CDR3 has 14 amino acids. Germline V gives CDR1 SEHNR, CDR2 FQNEAQ (reference sequence). The CDR3 bases are TGTGCCAGCAGCTTAATACGTGGGCCGGGTGGCTACACCTTC. As protein: CASSLIRGPGGYTF.

V gene TRBV21-1 combines with J gene TRBJ1-1. TRBV21-1 is a pseudogene. The CDR3 extends over 14 amino acids. CDR3 in DNA: TGTGCCAGCAGCAAAGCCACAGTTGGGATCTATGCTTTCTTT. Translation: CASSKATVGIYAFF.

A few counts support this clone. V and J are TRBV7-8 and TRBJ2-5; 7 positions agree with TRBD2. The length of the CDR3 is 16 residues. Germline loops: CDR1 SGHVS, CDR2 FQNEAQ. J gave up 5 bases and V 1 base, and 10 bases lay outside the gene matches. CDR3 in DNA: TGTGCCAGCAGCTTAGGTGGGAGGGCCATCTGGGAGACCCAGTACTTC. Its translation: CASSLGGRAIWETQYF.

The CDR3 DNA reads TGTGCCAGCAGCTTAGTCGGTGGGACGGAACCCTACGAGCAGTACTTC. It is translated as CASSLVGGTEPYEQYF. The rearrangement links TRBV7-6 to TRBJ2-7, with D perhaps given as TRBD1 or TRBD2 (5 bases each). CDR1 is SGHVS, CDR2 FNYEAQ, per germline. With 1 base removed from V and 2 bases from J, the gap between germline ends came to 15 bases. The CDR3 loop spans 16 amino acids. Looking up the rest from reference TRBV7-6 and TRBJ2-7 gives the full variable domain: GAGVSQSPRYKVTKRGQDVALRCDPISGHVSLYWYRQALGQGPEFLTYFNYEAQQDKSGLPNDRFSAERPEGSISTLTIQRTEQRDSAMYRCASSLVGGTEPYEQYFGPGTRLTVT.

This clone came up once. The V gene is TRBV6-5, the J gene TRBJ1-1; 10 bases agree with TRBD1. CDR1 is MNHEY and CDR2 is SVGAGI in the germline V gene. The junction had 6 bases not matched to a gene; V was cut back by 7 bases and J by 4 bases. This CDR3 is built from 14 residues. The CDR3 spells CASKGTGVGTEAFF. In nucleotides, the CDR3 is TGTGCCAGCAAAGGGACAGGGGTCGGCACTGAAGCTTTCTTT.

The chain combines TRBV2 with TRBJ1-4; D remains unclear. CDR3 length: 15 residues. The V end lost 4 bases, the J end lost 8 bases, and 17 bases lay between the germline ends. Germline V gene lookup returns CDR1 SNHLY and CDR2 FYNNEI. CDR3 nucleotide sequence: TGTGCCAGCAGTGTAGCCGGGAACCTAAGGGAAAAACTGTTTTTT. Protein: CASSVAGNLREKLFF.

As to this clone: Distinct nucleotide sequences in the sample also encode this CDR3. The CDR3 DNA reads TGTGCCAGCAGCTACCTCTCGCGGGGGATTAACTATGGCTACACCTTC. Amino acids: CASSYLSRGINYGYTF. The chain couples TRBV6-5 to TRBJ1-2; possible D gene TRBD1, 5 bases. The V gene lost 6 bases and the J gene lost 1 base, with 18 bases spanning the gap. This CDR3 has 16 amino acids. The germline CDR1 and CDR2 sequences are MNHEY and SVGAGI.

The V call is TRBV5-1, the J call TRBJ2-3; D might be TRBD1 or TRBD2, each matching 5 bases. Germline V gives CDR1 SGHRS, CDR2 YFSETQ. V was clipped by 0 bases and J by 6 bases, with 26 bases between them. The CDR3 runs to 19 residues. CDR3 residues: CASSLEQKGRLGRDDTQYF. The CDR3, as DNA: TGCGCCAGCAGCTTGGAACAGAAGGGACGGCTAGGTAGGGATGATACGCAGTATTTT.